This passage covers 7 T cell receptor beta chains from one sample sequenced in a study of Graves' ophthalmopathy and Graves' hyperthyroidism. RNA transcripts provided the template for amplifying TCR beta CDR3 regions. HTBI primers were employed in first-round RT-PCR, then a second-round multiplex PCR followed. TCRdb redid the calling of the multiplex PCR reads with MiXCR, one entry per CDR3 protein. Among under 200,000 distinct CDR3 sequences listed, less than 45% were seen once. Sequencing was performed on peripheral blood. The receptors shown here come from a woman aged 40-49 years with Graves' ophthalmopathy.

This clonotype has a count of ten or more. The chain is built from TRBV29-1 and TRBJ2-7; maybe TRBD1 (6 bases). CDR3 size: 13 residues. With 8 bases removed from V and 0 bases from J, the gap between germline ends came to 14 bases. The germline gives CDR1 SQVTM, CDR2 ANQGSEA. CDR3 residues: CSIRDTSSYEQYF. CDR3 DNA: TGCAGCATCCGGGACACCTCCTCCTACGAGCAGTACTTC.

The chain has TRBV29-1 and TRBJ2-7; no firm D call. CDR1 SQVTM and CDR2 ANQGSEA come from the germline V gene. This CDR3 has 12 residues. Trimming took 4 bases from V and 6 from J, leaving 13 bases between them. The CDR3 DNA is TGCAGCGTTGTCTCCCTACGATCCGAGCAGTACTTC. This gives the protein CSVVSLRSEQYF.

This CDR3 reads CASTPGGITDTQYF. In DNA, the CDR3 is TGTGCCAGCACACCGGGAGGGATCACAGATACGCAGTATTTT. V usage is TRBV12-3 or TRBV12-4 and J usage is TRBJ2-3; TRBD2 aligns across 8 bases. This CDR3 comprises 14 residues. Germline trimming cut 7 bases from V and 2 bases from J; bases unmatched to any gene: 5.

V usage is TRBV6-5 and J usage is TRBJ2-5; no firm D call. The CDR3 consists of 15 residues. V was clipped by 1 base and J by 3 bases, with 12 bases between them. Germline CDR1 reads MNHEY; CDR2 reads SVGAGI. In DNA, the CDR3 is TGTGCCAGCAGTTACTTCGAAACCCTAGAAGAGACCCAGTACTTC. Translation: CASSYFETLEETQYF.

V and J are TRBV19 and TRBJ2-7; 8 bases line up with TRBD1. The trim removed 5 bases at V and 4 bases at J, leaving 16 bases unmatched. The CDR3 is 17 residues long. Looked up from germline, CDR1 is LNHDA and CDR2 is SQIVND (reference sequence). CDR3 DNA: TGTGCCAGTAGTTTTACCTCCCAGGACAGGGAACCTTACGAGCAGTACTTC. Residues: CASSFTSQDREPYEQYF.

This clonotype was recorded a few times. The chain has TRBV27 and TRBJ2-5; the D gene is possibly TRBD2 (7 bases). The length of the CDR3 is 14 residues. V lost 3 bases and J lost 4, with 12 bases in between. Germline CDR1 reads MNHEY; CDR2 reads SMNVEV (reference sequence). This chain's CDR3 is CASSLRGPGETQYF. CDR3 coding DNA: TGTGCCAGCAGTTTGCGGGGGCCCGGAGAGACCCAGTACTTC.

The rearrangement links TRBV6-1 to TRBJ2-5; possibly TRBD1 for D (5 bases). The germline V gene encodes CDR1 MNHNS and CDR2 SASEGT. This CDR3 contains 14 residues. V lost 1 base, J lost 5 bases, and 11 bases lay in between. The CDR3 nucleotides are TGTGCCAGCAGTGAAGACAGGTTTCTCGAGACCCAGTACTTC. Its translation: CASSEDRFLETQYF.